The 15 T cell receptor beta chains below come from one sample, sequenced in a study of T cells in localized non-small cell lung cancer. Assay used: immunoSEQ multiplex PCR; TCRdb lists only in-frame clones, some missing. The sample lists around 30,000 clones, about 89% occurring once. Sample: PBMCs, taken before any cancer treatment. The receptors here all came from a man between 40 and 75 years old with stage II lung adenocarcinoma.

This rearrangement joins TRBV10-3 to TRBJ1-1, with D perhaps matching TRBD1 (5 bases). Trimming pared 11 bases from V and 2 bases from J, leaving 12 bases between. The CDR3 totals 12 residues. The germline CDR1 and CDR2 sequences are ENHRY and SYGVKD. The CDR3 protein is CAGRGVNTEAFF. The DNA of the CDR3 is TGTGCCGGACGGGGGGTAAACACTGAAGCTTTCTTT.

This clone was counted once. CDR3 DNA: TGTGCCAGCAGCCCCAGGGGCAGGGGGGATGAAAAACTGTTTTTT. Translation: CASSPRGRGDEKLFF. The rearrangement uses TRBV28 and TRBJ1-4; 7 nucleotides line up with TRBD1. V was clipped by 6 bases and J by 6 bases; unmatched bases: 10. CDR1 and CDR2 (germline): MDHEN, SYDVKM. The CDR3 has 15 amino acids. Full variable domain (missing parts from reference TRBV28 and TRBJ1-4): DVKVTQSSRYLVKRTGEKVFLECVQDMDHENMFWYRQDPGLGLRLIYFSYDVKMKEKGDIPEGYSVSREKKERFSLILESASTNQTSMYLCASSPRGRGDEKLFFGSGTQLSVL.

The genes are TRBV4-3 and TRBJ1-2, with 9 positions matching TRBD1. Germline V CDR1 and CDR2: LGHNA, YSLEER. The CDR3 extends over 15 amino acids. V dropped 1 base and J dropped 5; count of bases not matched to a gene: 5. CDR3 bases: TGCGCCAGCAGCCAAGGGAGGACAGGGGATTATGGCTACACCTTC. It yields the protein CASSQGRTGDYGYTF.

This clone was counted a single time. The CDR3 sequence is CASQPRSSYNEQFF. Here the CDR3 DNA reads TGTGCCAGTCAACCCCGTAGCTCCTACAATGAGCAGTTCTTC. The rearrangement links TRBV27 to TRBJ2-1; D is uncertain. The V end was cut by 9 bases, the J end by 0 bases, with 12 bases between. Germline lookup yields CDR1 MNHEY and CDR2 SMNVEV (reference sequence). The CDR3 loop spans 14 amino acids.

This clone was seen only a few times. CDR3 sequence reads: CASSPGNPPKGAQYF. In DNA form, the CDR3 reads TGCGCCAGCAGCCCGGGGAACCCTCCGAAAGGGGCCCAGTACTTC. V usage is TRBV4-1 and J usage is TRBJ2-5; possibly TRBD1 or TRBD2 for D (5 bases each). The CDR3 runs to 15 residues. Trimming took off 4 bases at V and 9 bases at J, with 21 bases between the two ends. Germline CDR1 is MGHRA and CDR2 is YSYEKL.

The V gene is TRBV28, the J gene TRBJ2-7, with D possibly matching TRBD2 (5 bases). CDR1 and CDR2 (germline): MDHEN, SYDVKM. The CDR3 loop spans 15 amino acids. The V and J ends lost 0 bases and 2 bases respectively, with 11 bases between them. The CDR3: CASSLWRTAPYEQYF. The CDR3 DNA sequence: TGTGCCAGCAGTTTATGGAGGACTGCCCCCTACGAGCAGTACTTC.

This clone came up a few times. V and J are TRBV6-6 and TRBJ2-7; D is perhaps TRBD1 or TRBD2 (6 bases each). The CDR3 is 15 residues long. Trimming pared 2 bases from V and 2 bases from J, leaving 13 bases between. CDR1 and CDR2 from the germline V gene are MNHNY and SVGAGI (reference sequence). The CDR3 is CASSYGGGITYEQYF. The CDR3 DNA follows: TGTGCCAGCAGTTACGGGGGCGGGATTACCTACGAGCAGTACTTC.

In this sample, this clone turned up once. The chain joins TRBV10-3 to TRBJ2-2; 9 bases are a match to TRBD1. This CDR3 contains 15 residues. V shed 5 bases and J 5 bases; nucleotides not matched to a gene: 6. Germline CDR1 and CDR2: ENHRY and SYGVKD. The CDR3 DNA is TGTGCCATCAGTAGAAGACAGGGGGAAACCGGGGAGCTGTTTTTT. Encoded protein: CAISRRQGETGELFF.

This chain connects TRBV5-8 to TRBJ2-6, with D maybe TRBD2 (6 bases). The germline V gene has CDR1 SGHTS and CDR2 YDEGEE. The CDR3 sequence is 17 residues long. V lost 7 bases, J lost 2 bases, and 19 bases lay in between. CDR3: CASGSGPGGAGANVLTF. The CDR3 nucleotides read TGTGCCAGCGGGAGCGGCCCGGGCGGGGCTGGGGCCAACGTCCTGACTTTC.

The chain employs TRBV7-8 and TRBJ1-2, with 9 bases aligning to TRBD1. This CDR3 comprises 17 residues. Per germline, CDR1 SGHVS and CDR2 FQNEAQ. After removal of 5 bases from V and 6 bases from J, the junction contained 16 bases not matched to a gene. The CDR3 bases are TGTGCCAGCAGCCGACTGGGACAGGGACGGGGGGTTGATGGCTACACCTTC. This translates into CASSRLGQGRGVDGYTF.

This clone was seen a few times. This chain joins TRBV19 and TRBJ2-3; a weak D match, TRBD1 (5 bases). The germline V gene encodes CDR1 LNHDA and CDR2 SQIVND (reference sequence). Trimming left V 4 bases short and J 2 bases short, with 10 bases between. This CDR3 has 14 residues. The chain's CDR3 is CASSTKGPTDTQYF. For the CDR3, the DNA is TGTGCCAGTAGTACAAAGGGGCCCACAGATACGCAGTATTTT.

Turning to this clone: Compared with germline, one end of the junction differs, possibly owing to a read error. This chain joins TRBV7-8 and TRBJ1-4; TRBD1 matches at 7 bases. The CDR3 is 15 residues long. Germline V gene lookup returns CDR1 SGHVS and CDR2 FQNEAQ. In nucleotides, the CDR3 is TGTGCCAGCAGCTTAGGCCGGGACAGCGATGAAAAACTGGTTTTT. Encoded protein: CASSLGRDSDEKLVF. The whole variable domain, filled in from reference TRBV7-8 and TRBJ1-4, reads GAGVSQSPRYKVAKRGQDVALRCDPISGHVSLFWYQQALGQGPEFLTYFQNEAQLDKSGLPSDRFFAERPEGSVSTLKIQRTQQEDSAVYLCASSLGRDSDEKLVFGSGTQLSVL.

The chain couples TRBV11-3 to TRBJ2-2; D is perhaps TRBD2 (6 bases). The CDR3 has 15 amino acids. Germline-derived CDR1 and CDR2 are SGHNT and YENEEA. The ends were cut back, 5 bases at V and 4 bases at J, with 14 bases in the middle. The CDR3 sequence: CASSRLEGLTGELFF. The CDR3 bases are TGTGCCAGCAGCCGGCTTGAGGGACTCACCGGGGAGCTGTTTTTT.

The V gene is TRBV9, the J gene TRBJ2-2, with D hard to call. V shed 0 bases and J shed 4 bases, with 10 bases lying between them. Germline assignment: CDR1 SGDLS and CDR2 YYNGEE. The length of the CDR3 is 15 residues. In DNA, the CDR3 is TGTGCCAGCAGCGTAGGCGCAGCCTCCACCGGGGAGCTGTTTTTT. Residues: CASSVGAASTGELFF.

The chain combines TRBV5-1 with TRBJ1-3; 7 bases fit TRBD1. This CDR3 spans 14 amino acids. Germline CDR1 reads SGHRS; CDR2 reads YFSETQ. Trimming cost V 2 bases and J 4 bases; bases outside gene matches: 3. The CDR3 reads CASSFTGAGNTIYF. The DNA of the CDR3 is TGCGCCAGCAGCTTTACAGGGGCGGGAAACACCATATATTTT.